These 16 T cell receptor beta chains were all obtained from the same sample, sequenced in a study of patients and donors after allogeneic stem cell transplantation. Via MiXCR, TCRdb re-called the RT-PCR reads, giving one row per CDR3 protein. Of about a million distinct CDR3 sequences listed, 18% are singletons. The sample consisted of blood, either unsorted or a sorted T cell fraction (not recorded which). The origin of the receptors is a human donor who was either an allogeneic HSCT recipient or a stem cell or donor lymphocyte infusion donor (not recorded which). It is not recorded whose cells these are; they may come from a transplant donor.

The chain couples TRBV20-1 to TRBJ1-2; 7 bases are a match to TRBD1. Trimming cost V 7 bases and J 3 bases; bases outside gene matches: 5. CDR1 is DFQATT, CDR2 SNEGSKA, per germline (reference sequence). This CDR3 is built from 12 residues. CDR3 in amino acids: CSVEGTDYGYTF. The CDR3 DNA reads TGCAGTGTAGAAGGGACAGACTATGGCTACACCTTC.

This clonotype was picked up a small number of times. The chain uses TRBV12-3 or TRBV12-4 and TRBJ2-3; TRBD2 agrees at 11 bases. Unmatched junction bases numbered 3, after V lost 1 base and J lost 0 bases. This CDR3 contains 17 residues. The DNA of the CDR3 is TGTGCCAGCAGTTTAGAACTAGCGGGGGCTAGCACAGATACGCAGTATTTT. Encoded protein: CASSLELAGASTDTQYF.

The chain couples TRBV20-1 to TRBJ1-1, with 8 bases aligning to TRBD1. The CDR3 is 16 residues long. V lost 0 bases to trimming and J lost 7 bases; unmatched junction nucleotides: 13. Looked up from germline, CDR1 is DFQATT and CDR2 is SNEGSKA (reference sequence). The CDR3 DNA follows: TGCAGTGCTAGAGATTCCACAATCTCAGGGGGCGGTGAAGCTTTCTTT. As protein: CSARDSTISGGGEAFF.

The chain joins TRBV9 to TRBJ2-1; D is ambiguous. This CDR3 region has 14 residues. CDR1 and CDR2 from the germline V gene are SGDLS and YYNGEE. V lost 2 bases, J lost 9 bases, and 15 bases lay in between. The DNA of the CDR3 is TGTGCCAGCAGCGTTCGGCCTACTGCACCTGAGCAGTTCTTC. This sequence encodes CASSVRPTAPEQFF.

V gene TRBV11-1 combines with J gene TRBJ2-1, with 10 nucleotides matching TRBD2. V was pared by 5 bases and J by 6 bases, with 16 bases of the junction left unmatched. The germline V gene has CDR1 SGHAT and CDR2 FQDESV (reference sequence). This CDR3 is 18 amino acids long. CDR3 region: CASSPRWTSGQKANEQFF. The CDR3 nucleotides read TGTGCCAGCAGCCCCCGATGGACTAGCGGCCAAAAGGCCAATGAGCAGTTCTTC. Full variable domain (missing parts from reference TRBV11-1 and TRBJ2-1): EAEVAQSPRYKITEKSQAVAFWCDPISGHATLYWYRQILGQGPELLVQFQDESVVDDSQLPKDRFSAERLKGVDSTLKIQPAELGDSAMYLCASSPRWTSGQKANEQFFGPGTRLTVL.

This clonotype was seen only a few times. This sequence joins TRBV20-1 and TRBJ2-3; 14 positions match TRBD2. CDR1 DFQATT and CDR2 SNEGSKA come from the germline V gene (reference sequence). Losses at the gene ends were 6 bases for V and 6 bases for J; bases not matched to a gene: 2. The CDR3 has 13 residues. CDR3 bases: TGCAGTGCGGGACTAGCGGGAGTGGATACGCAGTATTTT. This codes for CSAGLAGVDTQYF.

This clonotype has only one observation. The chain joins TRBV5-6 to TRBJ1-1; D unclear. Germline V CDR1 and CDR2: SGHDT, YYEEEE. The V end was cut by 6 bases, the J end by 0 bases, with 15 bases between. CDR3 length equals 15 residues. The CDR3 loop is CASTPVKTVNTEAFF. The CDR3 DNA reads as TGTGCCAGCACTCCTGTTAAGACGGTGAACACTGAAGCTTTCTTT. The variable domain in full, completed from reference TRBV5-6 and TRBJ1-1, reads DAGVTQSPTHLIKTRGQQVTLRCSPKSGHDTVSWYQQALGQGPQFIFQYYEEEERQRGNFPDRFSGHQFPNYSSELNVNALLLGDSALYLCASTPVKTVNTEAFFGQGTRLTVV.

The J gene is TRBJ2-1, the V gene TRBV12-3 or TRBV12-4; 9 bases agree with TRBD2. The ends lost 2 bases at V and 3 bases at J; junction bases unmatched: 14. CDR3 size: 19 residues. For the CDR3, the DNA is TGTGCCAGCAGTTTAAGGGGACAGCGGGGACTAGCAGTCTACAATGAGCAGTTCTTC. It specifies CASSLRGQRGLAVYNEQFF.

V and J are TRBV4-3 and TRBJ1-1; a possible D gene is TRBD1 (5 bases). CDR1 is LGHNA and CDR2 is YSLEER in the germline V gene. This CDR3 has 14 residues. Trimming removed 1 base at V and 5 bases at J, with 11 bases between. CDR3 loop: CASSQVVGRTEAFF. The DNA of the CDR3 is TGCGCCAGCAGCCAAGTCGTGGGACGGACTGAAGCTTTCTTT.

V and J are TRBV29-1 and TRBJ1-1, with 9 bases lining up with TRBD1. The CDR3 spans 14 residues. Germline V gene sequence: CDR1 SQVTM, CDR2 ANQGSEA. Trimming at V came to 6 bases and at J to 1 base, leaving 6 bases not matched to a gene. The CDR3 here is CSVATGGKNTEAFF. CDR3 nucleotides: TGCAGCGTCGCCACAGGGGGCAAGAACACTGAAGCTTTCTTT.

This clonotype has only a few counts. The V gene is TRBV2, the J gene TRBJ2-7; D possibly corresponds to TRBD2 (5 bases). Germline V gene data show CDR1 as SNHLY and CDR2 as FYNNEI. This CDR3 region has 13 residues. Deletions cut 8 bases from V and 2 bases from J, with 13 bases between. In DNA form, the CDR3 reads TGTGCCAGCGGGCGAGGGTTACCCTACGAGCAGTACTTC. It specifies CASGRGLPYEQYF.

The V call is TRBV5-6, the J call TRBJ2-1; 8 bases align to TRBD2. The CDR3 length is 17 residues. Trimming at V came to 4 bases and at J to 8 bases, leaving 17 bases not matched to a gene. Germline-derived CDR1 and CDR2 are SGHDT and YYEEEE. The CDR3 reads CASSTILSGLVIDEQFF. The CDR3 DNA is TGTGCCAGCAGCACAATCCTCTCGGGACTAGTTATCGATGAGCAGTTCTTC.

This clonotype was observed a handful of times. The chain couples TRBV7-2 to TRBJ2-2; 7 nucleotides match TRBD1. Trimming at V came to 3 bases and at J to 7 bases, leaving 11 bases not matched to a gene. CDR1 is SGHTA, CDR2 FQGNSA, per germline. The CDR3 contains 16 residues. The CDR3 sequence: CASSLNDRAWGGELFF. CDR3 DNA sequence: TGTGCCAGCAGCTTGAATGACAGGGCCTGGGGCGGGGAGCTGTTTTTT.

The chain links TRBV5-6 to TRBJ2-4; 12 nucleotides line up with TRBD2. CDR3 length: 16 amino acids. The germline V gene encodes CDR1 SGHDT and CDR2 YYEEEE. V shed 3 bases, J shed 6 bases, and the junction held 7 bases outside the gene matches. CDR3 sequence reads: CASSSGWTSGVNIQYF. In DNA, the CDR3 is TGTGCCAGCAGCTCTGGATGGACTAGCGGGGTAAACATTCAGTACTTC.

The V call is TRBV12-3 or TRBV12-4, the J call TRBJ2-2; D perhaps matches TRBD2 (6 bases). The length of the CDR3 is 15 residues. The germline V and J ends were trimmed by 6 bases and 1 base, with 12 bases remaining between them. In DNA, the CDR3 is TGTGCCAGCAGCACGGGGGTTGGGAACACCGGGGAGCTGTTTTTT. Translated, it gives CASSTGVGNTGELFF.

Only a few counts were recorded for this clonotype. This chain links TRBV6-1 with TRBJ1-2, with D uncertain. The CDR3 runs to 16 residues. The germline V gene has CDR1 MNHNS and CDR2 SASEGT. Trimming stripped 6 bases from V and 7 bases from J, with 24 bases between. Here the CDR3 reads CASRPSVGGQGSGYTF. The CDR3 DNA is TGTGCCAGCAGACCCTCTGTCGGAGGGCAAGGGAGTGGCTACACCTTC.